This TCR beta chain was profiled in a study of blood T cells in healthy people across ages. Looking at the study overall: With template switching, about one barcoded beta molecule was captured per two T cells.

The authors ran a second PCR of about 6 to 11 cycles using a sample-barcoded 5' primer and a J-beta primer mix. TCRdb re-called the 5' RACE reads through MiXCR, storing one row per CDR3 protein. This table holds roughly 2 million distinct CDR3 sequences, about 50% found once. To note about this clonotype: Its antigen is currently unknown. The conserved final phenylalanine or tryptophan is absent from the CDR3, which likely points to a read error.

V shed 5 bases and J shed 3 bases, with 11 bases lying between them. CDR1 is KGHSH, CDR2 LQKENI, per germline. The CDR3 has 13 amino acids. Study findings and constraints: In long-lived donors, naive CD4+ cell counts and diversity exceeded those of aged donors.

This TCR was recovered from a woman in her thirties or forties in good health. Material: blood. The chain uses TRBV18 and TRBJ2-7, with unresolved D. This CDR3 reads CASSAQDFYEQYL. CDR3 nucleotides: TGTGCCAGCTCAGCCCAGGATTTCTACGAGCAGTACTTG.